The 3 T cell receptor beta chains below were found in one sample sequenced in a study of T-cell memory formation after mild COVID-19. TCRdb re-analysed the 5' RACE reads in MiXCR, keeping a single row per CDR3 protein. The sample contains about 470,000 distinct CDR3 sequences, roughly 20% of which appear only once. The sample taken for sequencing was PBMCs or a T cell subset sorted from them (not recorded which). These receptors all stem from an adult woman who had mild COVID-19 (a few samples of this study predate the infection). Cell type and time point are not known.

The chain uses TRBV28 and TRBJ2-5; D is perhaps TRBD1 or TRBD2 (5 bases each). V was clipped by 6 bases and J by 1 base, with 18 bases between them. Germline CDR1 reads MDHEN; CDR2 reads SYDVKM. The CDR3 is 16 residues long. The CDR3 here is CASRTLVGRVQETQYF. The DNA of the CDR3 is TGTGCCAGCAGAACCCTGGTGGGGCGGGTCCAAGAGACCCAGTACTTC.

This chain's CDR3 is CAIARLIEGETQYF. The CDR3 region has the DNA TGTGCCATCGCGCGGCTGATCGAGGGGGAGACCCAGTACTTC. The chain couples TRBV12-3 or TRBV12-4 to TRBJ2-5, with D perhaps matching TRBD1 or TRBD2 (5 bases each). The CDR3 spans 14 residues. The V gene lost 10 bases and the J gene lost 5 bases, with 20 bases spanning the gap.

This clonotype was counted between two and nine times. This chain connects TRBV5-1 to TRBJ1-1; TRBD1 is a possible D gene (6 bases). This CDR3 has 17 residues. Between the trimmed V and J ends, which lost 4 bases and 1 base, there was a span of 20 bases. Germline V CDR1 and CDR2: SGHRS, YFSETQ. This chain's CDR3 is CASSTGQFGGWNTEAFF. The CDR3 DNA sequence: TGCGCCAGCAGCACGGGACAATTTGGAGGGTGGAACACTGAAGCTTTCTTT.